This record concerns one T cell receptor (beta chain) sequence. The sample is drawn from a study of blood T cell repertoires in COVID-19. Study background: The analysed material was cDNA or gDNA that came from T cells, B-cell-depleted T cells, or PBMCs.

The CDR3 has 13 residues. Germline V gene data show CDR1 as MNHNY and CDR2 as SVGAGI (reference sequence). V gave up 3 bases and J gave up 3 bases, with 6 bases separating them. Assay used: immunoSEQ multiplex PCR; TCRdb lists only in-frame clones, some missing. The table shows 120,000 to 150,000 clones, with 85% to 90% occurring only once. The sequence came from a human donor in a cohort sampled during active COVID-19. The sequencing sample was made of peripheral blood. The chain has TRBV6-6 and TRBJ2-1, with D unclear. CDR3 coding DNA: TGTGCCAGCAGTTATTTTCTCTACAATGAGCAGTTCTTC. It is translated as CASSYFLYNEQFF.